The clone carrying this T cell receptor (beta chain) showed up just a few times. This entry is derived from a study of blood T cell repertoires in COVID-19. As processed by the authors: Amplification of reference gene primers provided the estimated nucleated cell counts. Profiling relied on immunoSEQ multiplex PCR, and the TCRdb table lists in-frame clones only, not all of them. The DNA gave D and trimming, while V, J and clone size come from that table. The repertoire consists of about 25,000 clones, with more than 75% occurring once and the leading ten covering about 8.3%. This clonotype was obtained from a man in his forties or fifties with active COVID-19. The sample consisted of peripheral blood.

CDR3 region: CASTNSHSTDTQYF. The CDR3 nucleotides are TGTGCCAGTACCAACAGCCATAGCACAGATACGCAGTATTTT. The chain recombines TRBV2 with TRBJ2-3; D ambiguous. V was trimmed by 9 bases and J by 0 bases, leaving 13 bases between them. Per germline, CDR1 SNHLY and CDR2 FYNNEI. The CDR3 covers 14 residues.